What follows are 5 T cell receptor beta chains derived from one specimen sequenced in a study of blood T cell repertoires in COVID-19. Some clones are missing from TCRdb's copy, which holds only in-frame ones; the method was immunoSEQ multiplex PCR. The sample has about 160,000 clones; less than 85% are singletons. Sequenced: peripheral blood. These TCRs come from a woman in her thirties or forties with COVID-19, enrolled during active disease.

As to this clone: The germline gene is not matched at one end of the junction; a read error may be the cause. The V and J genes are TRBV7-8 and TRBJ2-1; possibly TRBD1 for D (7 bases). The length of the CDR3 is 13 residues. Germline V gene sequence: CDR1 SGHVS, CDR2 FQNEAQ. This CDR3 reads CASSPSQGGTKLF. The CDR3 DNA follows: TGTGCCAGCAGCCCGTCGCAGGGGGGAACTAAGCTCTTC.

The chain recombines TRBV6-5 with TRBJ2-5; 9 bases map to TRBD1. CDR1 is MNHEY and CDR2 is SVGAGI in the germline V gene. V was clipped by 6 bases and J by 5 bases; unmatched bases: 1. CDR3 size: 12 residues. The chain's CDR3 is CASRDRGETQYF. Written as DNA, the CDR3 is TGTGCCAGCAGGGACAGGGGTGAGACCCAGTACTTC.

J is TRBJ2-7 and V is TRBV5-1; 7 bases are shared with TRBD1. With V trimmed by 4 bases and J by 6 bases, 16 bases remained unmatched. The CDR3 runs to 16 residues. Germline values: CDR1 SGHRS, CDR2 YFSETQ. The CDR3 DNA follows: TGCGCCAGCAGCCTAGACCCGACAGGGAGAACTGCCGAGCAGTACTTC. Amino acids: CASSLDPTGRTAEQYF.

The CDR3 DNA is TGTGCCAGCAGCGTCTCAGCGGGATGGTCCTACAATGAGCAGTTCTTC. Protein product: CASSVSAGWSYNEQFF. The chain joins TRBV9 to TRBJ2-1; 7 positions match TRBD2. With V trimmed by 2 bases and J by 1 base, 6 bases remained unmatched. The CDR3 runs 16 residues. Per the germline V gene, CDR1 is SGDLS and CDR2 is YYNGEE.

The chain carries TRBV19 and TRBJ2-7; D possibly corresponds to TRBD2 (6 bases). Germline V gives CDR1 LNHDA, CDR2 SQIVND (reference sequence). Trimming cost V 3 bases and J 1 base, with 10 bases left between them. The CDR3 length is 14 residues. The CDR3 nucleotides read TGTGCCAGTAGTATGGGAGGTCCGTCCTACGAGCAGTACTTC. It yields the protein CASSMGGPSYEQYF.